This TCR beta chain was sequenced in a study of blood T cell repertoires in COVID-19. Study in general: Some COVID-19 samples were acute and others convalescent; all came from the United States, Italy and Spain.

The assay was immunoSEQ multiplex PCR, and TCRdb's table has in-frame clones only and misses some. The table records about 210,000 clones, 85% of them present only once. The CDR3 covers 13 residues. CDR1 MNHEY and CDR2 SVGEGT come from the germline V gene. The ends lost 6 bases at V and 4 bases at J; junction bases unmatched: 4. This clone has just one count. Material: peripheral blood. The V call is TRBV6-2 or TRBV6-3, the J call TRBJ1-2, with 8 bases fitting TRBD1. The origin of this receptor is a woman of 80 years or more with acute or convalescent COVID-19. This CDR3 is CASSRGRSYGYTF. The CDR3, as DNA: TGTGCCAGCAGCAGGGGGCGAAGCTATGGCTACACCTTC.